This T cell receptor (beta chain) was recorded in a study of blood T cell repertoires in COVID-19. Study summary: Some COVID-19 samples were acute and others convalescent; all came from the United States, Italy and Spain.

The method was immunoSEQ multiplex PCR; TCRdb's version includes in-frame clones alone and lacks a portion of them. The table has roughly 20,000 clones, about nine tenths seen once. CDR3 length: 14 residues. Germline lookup yields CDR1 LNHDA and CDR2 SQIVND (reference sequence). Trimming cost V 6 bases and J 8 bases, with 19 bases left between them. The chain combines TRBV19 with TRBJ1-2, with a tentative D call TRBD1 (6 bases). The sequence was obtained from a human donor with active COVID-19. The donor label of this sample is uncertain. The material sequenced was peripheral blood. CDR3 in amino acids: CASRRGGRGTGYTF. The CDR3 nucleotides read TGTGCCAGTAGGCGGGGGGGCCGGGGTACAGGCTACACCTTC.